These 12 T cell receptor beta chains were sequenced from one sample in a study of CD8 T cells in Susac syndrome. A quantity of roughly 0.5 to 1 ug RNA underwent reverse transcription using random hexamers. One entry per CDR3 protein results from TCRdb running MiXCR on the immunoSEQ multiplex PCR reads. The sample shows approximately 150,000 distinct CDR3 sequences, approximately 93% of them seen only once. The sequenced sample consisted of CD4+ T cells from PBMCs. The receptors come from a human donor in good health.

The chain recombines TRBV5-3 with TRBJ2-6; possibly TRBD1 for D (6 bases). TRBV5-3 is noted as an ORF with a role that remains uncertain. V was shortened by 4 bases and J by 0 bases, with 11 bases between the two germline ends. CDR3 size: 16 residues. CDR3 sequence reads: CARSRGTNSGANVLTF. CDR3 sequence (DNA): TGTGCCAGAAGCCGTGGGACAAACTCTGGGGCCAACGTCCTGACTTTC.

The chain has TRBV6-1 and TRBJ2-2; D may be TRBD1 (6 bases). This CDR3 has 15 amino acids. CDR1 and CDR2 from the germline V gene are MNHNS and SASEGT. Deletions cut 6 bases from V and 3 bases from J, with 14 bases between. This CDR3 is CASSGTGIHTGELFF. The CDR3 DNA reads TGTGCCAGCAGCGGTACAGGGATCCACACCGGGGAGCTGTTTTTT.

With respect to this clonotype: One junction end disagrees with the germline gene, perhaps due to a read error. The chain employs TRBV2 and TRBJ1-5; 8 bases are a match to TRBD1. CDR1 and CDR2 (germline): SNHLY, FYNNEI. CDR3 length: 14 amino acids. CDR3 in DNA: TGTGCCAGCAGTGATCAGGGGGCCATTCAGCCCCAGCTTTTT. Residues: CASSDQGAIQPQLF.

The rearrangement links TRBV2 to TRBJ1-1; D call uncertain. The germline V gene encodes CDR1 SNHLY and CDR2 FYNNEI. Trimming took 3 bases from V and 2 from J, leaving 4 bases between them. The CDR3 totals 12 residues. The CDR3 DNA is TGTGCCAGCAGTGATGATAACACTGAAGCTTTCTTT. It encodes CASSDDNTEAFF.

V gene TRBV30 combines with J gene TRBJ1-5; D possibly corresponds to TRBD1 (5 bases). Trimming pared 2 bases from V and 4 bases from J, leaving 12 bases between. CDR3 length: 14 amino acids. Germline CDR1 and CDR2: GTSNPN and SVGIG (reference sequence). DNA for the CDR3: TGTGCCTGGAGTCAATCGCAGGGAAATCAGCCCCAGCATTTT. As protein: CAWSQSQGNQPQHF.

The gene calls are TRBV15 and TRBJ2-7; 8 bases line up with TRBD2. The CDR3 has 15 residues. Germline assignment: CDR1 LNHNV and CDR2 YYDKDF (reference sequence). V shed 3 bases, J shed 5 bases, and the junction held 9 bases outside the gene matches. The CDR3 DNA sequence: TGTGCCACCAGCAGCAGCAGACTAGCGATCAACGAGCAGTACTTC. This sequence encodes CATSSSRLAINEQYF.

The V and J genes are TRBV7-3 and TRBJ2-3, with D maybe TRBD1 (7 bases). Germline V lookup: CDR1 SGHTA, CDR2 FQGTGA. The CDR3 is made up of 15 amino acids. V gave up 4 bases and J gave up 0 bases, with 11 bases separating them. The CDR3 region has the DNA TGTGCCAGCAGCTCACAGGGGACTAGCACAGATACGCAGTATTTT. Protein sequence: CASSSQGTSTDTQYF.

The rearrangement uses TRBV6-6 and TRBJ2-1; D gene ambiguous. Between the trimmed V and J ends, which lost 5 bases and 3 bases, there was a span of 14 bases. Germline values: CDR1 MNHNY, CDR2 SVGAGI (reference sequence). CDR3 length: 15 residues. The CDR3 is CASSHPRWGYNEQFF. CDR3 sequence (DNA): TGTGCCAGCAGTCATCCCCGGTGGGGCTACAATGAGCAGTTCTTC.

The genes are TRBV7-8 and TRBJ1-1, with D possibly being TRBD1 (6 bases). Trimming took off 5 bases at V and 5 bases at J, with 12 bases between the two ends. This CDR3 region has 13 residues. Germline V CDR1 and CDR2: SGHVS, FQNEAQ. Here the CDR3 DNA reads TGTGCCAGCAGCACCCCACAGGGTACTGAAGCTTTCTTT. Translation gives CASSTPQGTEAFF. Based on the CDR3 plus reference TRBV7-8 and TRBJ1-1, the full variable domain is GAGVSQSPRYKVAKRGQDVALRCDPISGHVSLFWYQQALGQGPEFLTYFQNEAQLDKSGLPSDRFFAERPEGSVSTLKIQRTQQEDSAVYLCASSTPQGTEAFFGQGTRLTVV.

The chain has TRBV5-5 and TRBJ2-5; the match to TRBD1 covers 11 bases. CDR1 is SGHKS, CDR2 YYEKEE, per germline (reference sequence). Losses at the gene ends were 0 bases for V and 5 bases for J; bases not matched to a gene: 3. The CDR3 sequence is 15 residues long. The CDR3 sequence is CASSLDGTGGETQYF. CDR3 nucleotides: TGTGCCAGCAGCTTGGACGGGACAGGGGGTGAGACCCAGTACTTC.

The CDR3 nucleotides read TGTGCCAGCAGATCCCAGGGGGGCACTGAAGCTTTCTTT. It is translated as CASRSQGGTEAFF. The chain recombines TRBV2 with TRBJ1-1; 7 bases are a match to TRBD1. The CDR3 has 13 amino acids. Germline values: CDR1 SNHLY, CDR2 FYNNEI. V shed 6 bases, J shed 4 bases, and the junction held 5 bases outside the gene matches.

This clonotype was counted once. This chain uses TRBV27 with TRBJ1-2; 9 nucleotides match TRBD1. The CDR3 sequence is 14 residues long. Germline V CDR1 and CDR2: MNHEY, SMNVEV (reference sequence). With 5 bases clipped from V and 4 bases from J, the junction kept 5 bases outside the gene matches. The CDR3 DNA reads as TGTGCCAGCAGTCCTCGGGACAGGGTCTATGGCTACACCTTC. Protein: CASSPRDRVYGYTF.